This T cell receptor (beta chain) originates from a study of cytomegalovirus exposure and HLA in healthy donors. On the study more broadly: One earlier analysis, a look at approximately 180 million T cells, found 100 million to 130 million unique TCR beta sequences.

On this clone: What it binds is unknown.

The PCR used 60 Vbeta and 13 Jbeta primers. Using immunoSEQ multiplex PCR, the repertoire was profiled, and TCRdb retains in-frame clones only, with some absent. The table has 150,000 to 180,000 clones, around 75% seen once. Study conclusions and caveats: It was 150 to 200 TCR beta chains that were listed as cytomegalovirus-associated. A later analysis found TCR association rates differed by HLA locus, highest for DRB1 and lowest for HLA-C.

The germline V gene encodes CDR1 SGHRS and CDR2 YFSETQ. This CDR3 has 13 amino acids. V gave up 4 bases and J gave up 8 bases; unmatched junction bases: 6. The receptor was derived from a man aged 30-40 years in good health and CMV-seropositive. The material sequenced was PBMCs. J is TRBJ2-1 and V is TRBV5-1; the match to TRBD2 covers 7 bases. CDR3 loop: CASSEPTSHEQFF. The CDR3 nucleotides are TGCGCCAGCAGCGAGCCGACTAGCCATGAGCAGTTCTTC.